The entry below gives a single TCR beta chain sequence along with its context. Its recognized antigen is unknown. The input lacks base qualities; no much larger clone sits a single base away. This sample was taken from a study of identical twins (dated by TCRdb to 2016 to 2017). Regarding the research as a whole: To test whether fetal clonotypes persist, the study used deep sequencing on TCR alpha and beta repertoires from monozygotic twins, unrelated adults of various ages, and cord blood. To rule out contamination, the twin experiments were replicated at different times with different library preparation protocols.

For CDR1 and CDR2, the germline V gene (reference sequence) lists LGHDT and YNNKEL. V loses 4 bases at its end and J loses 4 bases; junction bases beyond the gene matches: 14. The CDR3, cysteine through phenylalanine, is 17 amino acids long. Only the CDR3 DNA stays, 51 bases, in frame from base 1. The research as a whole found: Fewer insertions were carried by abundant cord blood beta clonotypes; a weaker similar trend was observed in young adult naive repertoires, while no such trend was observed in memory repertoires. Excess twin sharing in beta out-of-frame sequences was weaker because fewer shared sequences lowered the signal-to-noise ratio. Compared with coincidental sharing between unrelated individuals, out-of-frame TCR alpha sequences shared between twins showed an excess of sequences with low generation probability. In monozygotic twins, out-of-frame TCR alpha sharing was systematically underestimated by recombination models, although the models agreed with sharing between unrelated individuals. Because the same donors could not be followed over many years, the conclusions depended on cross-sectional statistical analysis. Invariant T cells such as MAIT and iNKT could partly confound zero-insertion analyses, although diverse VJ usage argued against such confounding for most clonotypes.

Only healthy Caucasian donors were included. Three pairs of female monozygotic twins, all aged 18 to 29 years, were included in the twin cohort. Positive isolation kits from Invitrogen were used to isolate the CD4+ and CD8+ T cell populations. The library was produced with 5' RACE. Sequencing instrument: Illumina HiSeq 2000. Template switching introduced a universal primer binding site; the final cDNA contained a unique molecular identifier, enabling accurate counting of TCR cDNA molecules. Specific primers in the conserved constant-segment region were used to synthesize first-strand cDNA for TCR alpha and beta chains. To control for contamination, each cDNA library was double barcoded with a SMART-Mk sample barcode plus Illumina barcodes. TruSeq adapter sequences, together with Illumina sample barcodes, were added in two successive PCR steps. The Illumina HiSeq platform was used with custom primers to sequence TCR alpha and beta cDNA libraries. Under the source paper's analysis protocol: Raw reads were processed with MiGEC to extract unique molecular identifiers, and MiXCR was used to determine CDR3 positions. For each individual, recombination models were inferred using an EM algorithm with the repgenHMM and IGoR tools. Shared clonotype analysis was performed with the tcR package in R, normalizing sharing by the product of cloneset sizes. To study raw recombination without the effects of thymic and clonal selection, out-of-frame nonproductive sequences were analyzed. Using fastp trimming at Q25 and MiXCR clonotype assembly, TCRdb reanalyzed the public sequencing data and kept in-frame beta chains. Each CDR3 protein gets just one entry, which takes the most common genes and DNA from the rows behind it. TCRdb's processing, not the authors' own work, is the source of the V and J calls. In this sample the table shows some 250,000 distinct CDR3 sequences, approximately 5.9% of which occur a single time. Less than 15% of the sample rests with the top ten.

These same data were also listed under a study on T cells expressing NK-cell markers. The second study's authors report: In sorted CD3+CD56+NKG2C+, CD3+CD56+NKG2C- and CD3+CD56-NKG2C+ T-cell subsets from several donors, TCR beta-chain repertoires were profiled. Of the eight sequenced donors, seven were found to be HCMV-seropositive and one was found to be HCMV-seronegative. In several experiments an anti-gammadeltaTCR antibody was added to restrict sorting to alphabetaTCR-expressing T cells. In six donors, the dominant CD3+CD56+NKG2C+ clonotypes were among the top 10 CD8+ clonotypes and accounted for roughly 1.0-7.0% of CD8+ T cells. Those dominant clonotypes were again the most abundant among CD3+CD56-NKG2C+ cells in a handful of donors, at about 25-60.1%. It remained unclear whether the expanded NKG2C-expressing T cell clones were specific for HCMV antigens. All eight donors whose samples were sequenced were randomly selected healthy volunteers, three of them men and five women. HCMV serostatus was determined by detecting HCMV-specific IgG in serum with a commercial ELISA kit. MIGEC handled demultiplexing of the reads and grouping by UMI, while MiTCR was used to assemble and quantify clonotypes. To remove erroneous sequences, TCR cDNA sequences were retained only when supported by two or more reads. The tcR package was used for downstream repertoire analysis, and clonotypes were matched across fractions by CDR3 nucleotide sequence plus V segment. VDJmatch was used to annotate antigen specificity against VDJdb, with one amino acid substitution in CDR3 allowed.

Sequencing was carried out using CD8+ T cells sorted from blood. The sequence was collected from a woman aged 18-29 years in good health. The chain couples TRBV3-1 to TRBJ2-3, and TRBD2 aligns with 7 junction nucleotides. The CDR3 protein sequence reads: CASSLGERDEPPDTQYF. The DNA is TGTGCCAGCAGCCTGGGGGAGCGGGATGAACCTCCAGATACGCAGTATTTT.